This TCR beta chain derives from a study of neurological immune-mediated disorders. This clonotype was counted many times. 5'RACE employing 10-nucleotide random UMIs yielded the cDNA. TCRdb reprocessed the 5' RACE reads with MiXCR, giving one entry per CDR3 protein. The sample has approximately 60,000 distinct CDR3 sequences; roughly 3.5% are singletons. The specimen was PBMCs. The TCR sequence derives from a woman younger than 45 with multiple sclerosis.

The CDR3 here is CASSSQGAGTGELFF. CDR3 DNA sequence: TGCGCCAGCAGCTCCCAGGGGGCGGGCACCGGGGAGCTGTTTTTT. The chain couples TRBV5-1 to TRBJ2-2; 8 bases are shared with TRBD1. Germline-derived CDR1 and CDR2 are SGHRS and YFSETQ. Losses at the gene ends were 3 bases for V and 4 bases for J; bases not matched to a gene: 5. The CDR3 consists of 15 residues. The whole variable domain, remainder taken from reference TRBV5-1 and TRBJ2-2, is KAGVTQTPRYLIKTRGQQVTLSCSPISGHRSVSWYQQTPGQGLQFLFEYFSETQRNKGNFPGRFSGRQFSNSRSEMNVSTLELGDSALYLCASSSQGAGTGELFFGEGSRLTVL.